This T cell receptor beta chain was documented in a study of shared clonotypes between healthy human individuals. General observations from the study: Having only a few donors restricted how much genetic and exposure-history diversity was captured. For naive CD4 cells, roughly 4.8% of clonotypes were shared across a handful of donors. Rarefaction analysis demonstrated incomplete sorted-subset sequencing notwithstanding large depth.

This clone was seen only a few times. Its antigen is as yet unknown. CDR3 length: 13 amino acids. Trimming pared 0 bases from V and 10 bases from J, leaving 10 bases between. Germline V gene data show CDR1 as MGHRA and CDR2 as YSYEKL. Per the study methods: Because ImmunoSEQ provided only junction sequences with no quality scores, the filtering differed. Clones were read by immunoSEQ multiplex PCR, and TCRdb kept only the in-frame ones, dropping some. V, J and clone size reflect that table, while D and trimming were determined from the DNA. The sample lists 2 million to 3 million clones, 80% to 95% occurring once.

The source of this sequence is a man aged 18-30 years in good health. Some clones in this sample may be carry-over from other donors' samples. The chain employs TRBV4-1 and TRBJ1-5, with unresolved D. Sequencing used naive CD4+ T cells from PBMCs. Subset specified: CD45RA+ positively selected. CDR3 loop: CASSQDSQLPQHF. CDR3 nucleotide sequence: TGCGCCAGCAGCCAAGATTCTCAACTTCCCCAGCATTTT.